Following are 13 T cell receptor beta chains from one sample sequenced in a study of regulatory T cells in long-lasting Graves disease. In building TCR beta libraries, iRepertoire HTBI primers were used together with Arm-PCR of CDR3 regions. TCRdb itself ran the multiplex PCR reads through MiXCR, one entry per CDR3 protein. There are 400,000 to 500,000 distinct CDR3 sequences in the sample; 11% to 15% occur only once, and around a sixth lies in the top ten. Time point reported: newly diagnosed GD, antithyroid drugs for less than 3 months. Extracted RNA from PBMCs served as the source of the TCR library. These data also featured in a second study, about T cells in Graves' hyperthyroidism and ophthalmopathy.

This specimen consisted of peripheral blood mononuclear cells (PBMCs), obtained at new diagnosis, from a patient treated with antithyroid drugs. The receptors originated from a woman between 50 and 59 years old with Graves disease.

The table lists this clonotype with many counts. J is TRBJ1-1 and V is TRBV2, with D tentatively TRBD1 (5 bases). The V end was cut by 5 bases, the J end by 2 bases, with 15 bases between. Germline CDR1 SNHLY, CDR2 FYNNEI. CDR3 length: 15 residues. The CDR3, as DNA: TGTGCCAGCAGTACACAACAGGCGACCAACACTGAAGCTTTCTTT. This gives the protein CASSTQQATNTEAFF. Looking up the rest from reference TRBV2 and TRBJ1-1 gives the full variable domain: EPEVTQTPSHQVTQMGQEVILRCVPISNHLYFYWYRQILGQKVEFLVSFYNNEISEKSEIFDDQFSVERPDGSNFTLKIRSTKLEDSAMYFCASSTQQATNTEAFFGQGTRLTVV.

This clonotype was seen a few times. V and J are TRBV20-1 and TRBJ2-7; D tentatively fits TRBD1 or TRBD2 (5 bases each). V dropped 7 bases and J dropped 3 bases, with 10 bases sitting between them. From germline, CDR1 is DFQATT and CDR2 SNEGSKA (reference sequence). CDR3 length: 11 residues. DNA of the CDR3: TGCAGTGTCGCGAGGGGCTACGAGCAGTACTTC. Its translation is CSVARGYEQYF.

This clonotype was detected many times. The rearrangement uses TRBV30 and TRBJ2-1; D call uncertain. The CDR3 runs to 13 residues. Germline V CDR1 and CDR2: GTSNPN, SVGIG (reference sequence). V was clipped by 1 base and J by 10 bases, with 14 bases between them. CDR3 protein: CAWSDSRVSEQFF. The CDR3 coding sequence is TGTGCCTGGAGTGACTCTCGAGTGAGCGAGCAGTTCTTC.

This clonotype occurred a few times. The chain uses TRBV28 and TRBJ1-1; 7 nucleotides line up with TRBD1. This CDR3 is built from 17 residues. Per germline, CDR1 MDHEN and CDR2 SYDVKM. V lost 6 bases to trimming and J lost 4 bases; unmatched junction nucleotides: 17. The CDR3 nucleotides are TGTGCCAGCAGCTTGACAGGGTCCGGCCCAGGGGGCACTGAAGCTTTCTTT. It translates to CASSLTGSGPGGTEAFF.

This clonotype was observed many times. The chain recombines TRBV28 with TRBJ2-7; D possibly corresponds to TRBD2 (5 bases). This CDR3 has 17 amino acids. Germline assignment: CDR1 MDHEN and CDR2 SYDVKM. The germline V and J ends were trimmed by 2 bases and 0 bases, with 17 bases remaining between them. As DNA, the CDR3 is TGTGCCAGCAGTTTAAGTTTGGACTTAACATACTCCTACGAGCAGTACTTC. Translating gives CASSLSLDLTYSYEQYF.

In this sample, this clonotype turned up many times. The chain recombines TRBV6-1 with TRBJ2-3, with 9 positions matching TRBD2. The CDR3 consists of 16 residues. The trim removed 7 bases at V and 5 bases at J, leaving 13 bases unmatched. Germline V CDR1 and CDR2: MNHNS, SASEGT. CDR3 nucleotides: TGTGCCAGCACCACTCTTACTAGCGGGTCCATAGATACGCAGTATTTT. Its translation: CASTTLTSGSIDTQYF.

This clonotype was seen ten or more times. The CDR3 bases are TGCAGCGTTGCTTTTGGGCAGGGGGCTAATGAGCAGTTCTTC. Protein product: CSVAFGQGANEQFF. The genes are TRBV29-1 and TRBJ2-1, with TRBD1 identical over 8 bases. Germline V gene lookup returns CDR1 SQVTM and CDR2 ANQGSEA. The V and J ends lost 4 bases and 7 bases, in that order; junction bases with no gene match: 9. This CDR3 is built from 14 residues.

This clonotype was seen many times. This chain links TRBV6-2 or TRBV6-3 with TRBJ2-2; no clear D. The CDR3 runs 13 residues. With 5 bases removed from V and 6 bases from J, the gap between germline ends came to 10 bases. Germline values: CDR1 MNHEY, CDR2 SVGEGT. The DNA for the CDR3 is TGTGCCAGCAGTAATAGAGATTCCGGGGAGCTGTTTTTT. Protein product: CASSNRDSGELFF.

The CDR3 DNA is TGCGCCAGCAGCTTGGGGACTAGCGTCTACAATGAGCAGTTCTTC. Amino acids: CASSLGTSVYNEQFF. The chain employs TRBV5-1 and TRBJ2-1; 9 bases are a match to TRBD2. The trim removed 0 bases at V and 3 bases at J, leaving 1 base unmatched. The CDR3 length is 15 residues. Per germline, CDR1 SGHRS and CDR2 YFSETQ.

CDR3 in amino acids: CASSNGYMQFF. The CDR3 nucleotides read TGTGCCAGCAGTAACGGATATATGCAGTTCTTC. The V and J genes are TRBV28 and TRBJ2-1, with D unclear. Trimming removed 5 bases from V and 12 bases from J, with 11 bases in between. The CDR3 is 11 amino acids. CDR1 and CDR2 from the germline V gene are MDHEN and SYDVKM.

The chain carries TRBV6-9 and TRBJ2-2; 9 nucleotides align to TRBD2. Germline-derived CDR1 and CDR2 are MNHGY and SVAAGI. The length of the CDR3 is 15 residues. Trimming removed 1 base from V and 8 bases from J; junction bases left unmatched: 5. CDR3 bases: TGTGCCAGCAGTTATTGGCGGGAGGGCCCAGGGGAGCTGTTTTTT. It translates to CASSYWREGPGELFF.

This clonotype appeared many times. The chain employs TRBV28 and TRBJ2-1; D might be TRBD1 (5 bases). Trimming cost V 5 bases and J 4 bases, with 15 bases left between them. The CDR3 runs to 15 residues. Germline CDR1 and CDR2: MDHEN and SYDVKM. DNA for the CDR3: TGTGCCAGCAGTCCCCTCCCGACAGCTTACAATGAGCAGTTCTTC. It encodes CASSPLPTAYNEQFF.

This rearrangement joins TRBV30 to TRBJ1-4; D unresolved. CDR1 is GTSNPN, CDR2 SVGIG, per germline (reference sequence). V lost 1 base and J 4 bases, leaving 10 bases between the germline ends. This CDR3 spans 14 amino acids. CDR3 sequence reads: CAWSAWENNEKLFF. The CDR3 bases are TGTGCCTGGAGTGCTTGGGAGAATAATGAAAAACTGTTTTTT.